This T cell receptor (beta chain) was profiled in a study of T cells in Graves' hyperthyroidism and ophthalmopathy (dated by TCRdb to between 2018 and 2021). General notes on the study: Peripheral blood samples were taken at the time of initial diagnosis, prior to any treatment. TCR V-J signatures able to tell the groups apart were searched for in a discovery cohort of 90 to 100 patients, of whom more than 40 had Graves' ophthalmopathy and around 56 had stable Graves' hyperthyroidism. An independent validation cohort of around 19 hyperthyroidism patients and some 15 patients who later progressed to ophthalmopathy tested prospective prediction of ophthalmopathy. The 100 discovery patients were randomly split 7:3 into training and test sets. In more than 5 Graves' hyperthyroidism patients, the study also compared T-cell repertoires from thyroid tissue with T-cell repertoires from blood. Following sampling, methimazole starting at 30 mg daily was given to hyperthyroidism patients, and high-dose intravenous methylprednisolone was given to ophthalmopathy patients. The paper reports TCR Vbeta CDR3 sequencing of fewer than 150 peripheral blood samples: around 45 ophthalmopathy, fewer than 85 hyperthyroidism and some 17 progressor patients.

The full study reports these points: During validation, the model predicted progression to ophthalmopathy a median of around 7 months ahead of onset, with roughly 65% sensitivity and roughly 75% specificity. Most expanded thyroid clonotypes (frequency above 0.001) were also found in blood, which suggests that blood repertoires may mirror thyroid immune responses. No statistical method was used to fix the sample size in advance, and group allocation was not hidden from the investigators. In cross-validation, a model built on a 13 V-J signature told ophthalmopathy apart from stable hyperthyroidism with about 90% sensitivity and roughly 81% specificity, and in testing the same model reached 80%/75%.

This clonotype was seen a few times. Its antigen target is currently unknown. Nothing much larger sits one base from this clone, and base qualities are not available. At the junction V is shortened by 6 bases and J by 0 bases; bases outside the gene matches: 10. From the cysteine up to the phenylalanine, the CDR3 has a length of 17 residues. Only CDR3 DNA is held: 51 bases, read in frame from base 1. Via the germline V gene, CDR1 is KGHDR and CDR2 SFDVKD. TCR beta CDR3 regions were amplified from RNA transcripts. For the first round of RT-PCR on the TCR CDR3, the HTBI primer set was used together with the Qiagen OneStep RT-PCR kit. Libraries were constructed in a second round of multiplex PCR, after which size selection and purification were carried out. Paired-end sequencing of the libraries was performed with 100 bp reads on an Illumina HiSeq2000. The study's processing was this. SOAPnuke was used to process the raw data, removing reads that contained adapters or uncalled bases, had a mean Phred below 15, or lacked an exact match to the constant primer or identifier. High-quality paired reads were merged using COPE v1.2.5, and each unique nucleotide sequence was defined as a clonotype. Clonotypes were aligned to IMGT TRBV, TRBD and TRBJ reference segments using MiTCR v1.1. Analysis was restricted to V-J combinations with a frequency above 0.0001, which covered 98% to 99.2% of repertoires. A TCS score was defined as the ratio of F50 (clonal expansion) to E x V (chaos), with BLOSUM62-based TCRdist applied between CDR3 peptides within each V-J. Welch's t-statistics and random forest reduced 514 V-J features to 13, which were used in a naive Bayes classifier (R e1071). TCRdb ran its own pipeline on the public reads, namely fastp trimming at Q25 and MiXCR clone calling, and kept in-frame beta chains. Rows are unified per CDR3 protein, each entry keeping the most common DNA and genes. The V and J calls come from TCRdb's annotation, not from the publication. The sample table shows about 500,000 distinct CDR3 sequences, and around 17% are seen once. In total, the top ten clones hold roughly 18% of the sample.

Graves' hyperthyroidism was defined as stable when no progression to ophthalmopathy occurred over 18 months of follow-up. Hyperthyroidism patients were aged 18 to 65 years and newly diagnosed, with disease duration of less than 2 months. Any patient with an uncontrolled infection, another autoimmune disease, pregnancy or lactation was excluded. Clinical symptoms, serum thyroxine and TRAb, thyroid ultrasound, and orbital computed tomography formed the basis for the diagnoses. PBMCs were isolated from about 10 ml of fresh peripheral blood by Ficoll-Paque density gradient centrifugation. Total RNA was extracted using Trizol reagent, and RNA quality was assessed on an Agilent 2100 Bioanalyzer.

Specimen: blood. The sequence was collected from a woman between 18 and 29 years old with Graves' hyperthyroidism. The chain couples TRBV24-1 to TRBJ2-5; TRBD1 aligns with 9 central bases. The CDR3 corresponds to CATSPGTGFMYQETQYF. The DNA reads as follows: TGTGCCACCAGTCCCGGGACAGGGTTTATGTACCAAGAGACCCAGTACTTC.